Each of the 9 T cell receptor beta chains below was sequenced from the same sample in a study of cytomegalovirus exposure and HLA in healthy donors. The PCR employed 60 Vbeta primers together with 13 Jbeta primers. Assay: immunoSEQ multiplex PCR; the TCRdb copy retains only in-frame clones and omits some. The repertoire table contains more than 65,000 clones. Sequenced sample: PBMCs. Source of these receptors: a man aged 40-49 years in good health and CMV-seronegative.

V is TRBV5-6 and J is TRBJ2-7, with 7 bases that match TRBD2. Germline-derived CDR1 and CDR2 are SGHDT and YYEEEE. With 0 bases clipped from V and 5 bases from J, the junction kept 11 bases outside the gene matches. CDR3 size: 16 residues. For the CDR3, the DNA is TGTGCCAGCAGCTTGGCCCTGAGTAGACTAGCCGACGAGCAGTACTTC. It codes for CASSLALSRLADEQYF.

The chain recombines TRBV6-4 with TRBJ2-3, with TRBD2 identical over 9 bases. Unmatched junction bases numbered 9, after V lost 11 bases and J lost 0 bases. The CDR3 sequence is 15 residues long. In germline, CDR1 is MRHNA, CDR2 SNTAGT. The CDR3 sequence is CALGGAGGSTDTQYF. The CDR3 bases are TGTGCCCTCGGAGGGGCGGGGGGGAGCACAGATACGCAGTATTTT.

The gene calls are TRBV6-5 and TRBJ1-1; 7 bases align to TRBD1. Per the germline V gene, CDR1 is MNHEY and CDR2 is SVGAGI. The CDR3 has 14 amino acids. The V gene end was trimmed by 6 bases and the J gene end by 2 bases; junction bases not matched to a gene: 6. The CDR3 loop is CASRPQGVNTEAFF. The CDR3 bases are TGTGCCAGCAGACCGCAGGGGGTAAACACTGAAGCTTTCTTT.

The V and J genes are TRBV7-8 and TRBJ2-2; D possibly corresponds to TRBD2 (5 bases). Trimming pared 1 base from V and 5 bases from J, leaving 8 bases between. Per the germline V gene, CDR1 is SGHVS and CDR2 is FQNEAQ. The CDR3 runs to 14 residues. CDR3 amino acids: CASSLVEGTGELFF. For the CDR3, the DNA is TGTGCCAGCAGCTTAGTTGAGGGAACCGGGGAGCTGTTTTTT. The whole variable domain, remainder taken from reference TRBV7-8 and TRBJ2-2, is GAGVSQSPRYKVAKRGQDVALRCDPISGHVSLFWYQQALGQGPEFLTYFQNEAQLDKSGLPSDRFFAERPEGSVSTLKIQRTQQEDSAVYLCASSLVEGTGELFFGEGSRLTVL.

The CDR3 spells CASSQVSAYNEQFF. The CDR3 nucleotides read TGTGCCAGCAGCCAAGTCTCAGCCTACAATGAGCAGTTCTTC. The chain employs TRBV4-2 and TRBJ2-1, with no clear D. V shed 1 base and J shed 2 bases, with 6 bases lying between them. The germline V gene has CDR1 LGHNA and CDR2 YNFKEQ. This CDR3 has 14 amino acids.

In DNA, the CDR3 is TGTGCCAGCAGTGAACTATGGGGGGGCCGAGAGACCCAGTACTTC. It specifies CASSELWGGRETQYF. The V gene is TRBV6-1, the J gene TRBJ2-5, with D tentatively TRBD2 (7 bases). The CDR3 sequence is 15 residues long. Germline-derived CDR1 and CDR2 are MNHNS and SASEGT. V lost 2 bases to trimming and J lost 4 bases, with 14 bases between them.

The chain recombines TRBV27 with TRBJ2-1; TRBD1 agrees at 7 bases. The CDR3 is made up of 16 amino acids. In germline, CDR1 is MNHEY, CDR2 SMNVEV (reference sequence). J was trimmed by 3 bases and V by 4 bases; bases with no gene match: 9. Here the CDR3 DNA reads TGTGCCAGCAGTTCCGCCACAGGGGCAGGCTACAATGAGCAGTTCTTC. Translated: CASSSATGAGYNEQFF.

This sequence joins TRBV9 and TRBJ1-2; tentatively, D is TRBD1 (6 bases). Germline assignment: CDR1 SGDLS and CDR2 YYNGEE. The CDR3 sequence is 13 residues long. V was shortened by 4 bases and J by 6 bases, with 13 bases between the two germline ends. CDR3 sequence reads: CASSPQGGDGYTF. CDR3 DNA sequence: TGTGCCAGCAGCCCACAGGGAGGGGATGGCTACACCTTC.

The rearrangement links TRBV19 to TRBJ1-2; a possible D gene is TRBD1 (6 bases). Germline CDR1 LNHDA, CDR2 SQIVND (reference sequence). The V gene lost 8 bases and the J gene lost 2 bases, with 18 bases spanning the gap. This CDR3 contains 15 residues. In nucleotides, the CDR3 is TGTGCCAGTGGGGCGGGAGACAGGAGAAACTATGGCTACACCTTC. It yields the protein CASGAGDRRNYGYTF.